This T cell receptor beta chain is drawn from a study of cytomegalovirus exposure and HLA in healthy donors. The V and J ends lost 6 bases and 6 bases, in that order; junction bases with no gene match: 7. The CDR3 loop spans 13 amino acids. Germline-derived CDR1 and CDR2 are SEHNR and FQNEAQ (reference sequence). Study-level findings and limits: The authors later found most CMV-associated TCR beta chains appeared HLA-restricted.

This clone was seen only once. The antigen is unknown. Vbeta (60) and Jbeta (13) primers were used in the PCR. The data were produced by immunoSEQ multiplex PCR, yet TCRdb's version contains in-frame clones alone and is incomplete. Of approximately 260,000 clones in the sample, around 90% were seen once. The donors gave bone marrow, and they were healthy. Sequencing input: PBMCs. This chain connects TRBV7-9 to TRBJ1-2, with 7 nucleotides matching TRBD1. This TCR was recovered from a girl aged 2 to 9 in good health and CMV-seronegative. In nucleotides, the CDR3 is TGTGCCAGCAGTCTCACAGGGGACAATGGCTACACCTTC. Translation gives CASSLTGDNGYTF.